What follows describes a single T cell receptor (delta chain). This clone is classified as medium-sized (0.01 to 0.1%). Its antigen has not been determined. One base away there is no much larger clone; base qualities are not given. The same CDR3 is also encoded by other DNA sequences in this sample. This specimen comes from a study of gamma-delta T cells after stem cell transplantation (dated by TCRdb to 2015 to 2016). Cut back by 0 bases and 3 bases, the V and J ends lie 10 bases apart. From its cysteine to its phenylalanine, the CDR3 spans 14 amino acids. Only CDR3 DNA remains: 42 bases, in frame from the first base. Based on the germline V gene, the CDR1 and CDR2 sequences are GEAIGNYY and EKD. The library was produced with RT-PCR. For sequencing, an Illumina MiSeq was employed. TCRdb called clones anew from the public reads via CATT; matching DNA rows were later pooled. Here the sample has about 2,900 delta-chain clones; 3% to 4% occur a single time. Of the sample, around 30% falls within the top ten clones.

The receptor comes from a human donor. It is not recorded whose cells these are; they may come from a transplant donor. Input material: gamma-delta T cells. The chain is made from TRDV2 and TRDJ1, with a tentative D gene TRDD3 over 5 matching bases. The base sequence is TGTGCCTGTGACACCGTAGTACTGGCCGATAAACTCATCTTT. Its protein product is CACDTVVLADKLIF.